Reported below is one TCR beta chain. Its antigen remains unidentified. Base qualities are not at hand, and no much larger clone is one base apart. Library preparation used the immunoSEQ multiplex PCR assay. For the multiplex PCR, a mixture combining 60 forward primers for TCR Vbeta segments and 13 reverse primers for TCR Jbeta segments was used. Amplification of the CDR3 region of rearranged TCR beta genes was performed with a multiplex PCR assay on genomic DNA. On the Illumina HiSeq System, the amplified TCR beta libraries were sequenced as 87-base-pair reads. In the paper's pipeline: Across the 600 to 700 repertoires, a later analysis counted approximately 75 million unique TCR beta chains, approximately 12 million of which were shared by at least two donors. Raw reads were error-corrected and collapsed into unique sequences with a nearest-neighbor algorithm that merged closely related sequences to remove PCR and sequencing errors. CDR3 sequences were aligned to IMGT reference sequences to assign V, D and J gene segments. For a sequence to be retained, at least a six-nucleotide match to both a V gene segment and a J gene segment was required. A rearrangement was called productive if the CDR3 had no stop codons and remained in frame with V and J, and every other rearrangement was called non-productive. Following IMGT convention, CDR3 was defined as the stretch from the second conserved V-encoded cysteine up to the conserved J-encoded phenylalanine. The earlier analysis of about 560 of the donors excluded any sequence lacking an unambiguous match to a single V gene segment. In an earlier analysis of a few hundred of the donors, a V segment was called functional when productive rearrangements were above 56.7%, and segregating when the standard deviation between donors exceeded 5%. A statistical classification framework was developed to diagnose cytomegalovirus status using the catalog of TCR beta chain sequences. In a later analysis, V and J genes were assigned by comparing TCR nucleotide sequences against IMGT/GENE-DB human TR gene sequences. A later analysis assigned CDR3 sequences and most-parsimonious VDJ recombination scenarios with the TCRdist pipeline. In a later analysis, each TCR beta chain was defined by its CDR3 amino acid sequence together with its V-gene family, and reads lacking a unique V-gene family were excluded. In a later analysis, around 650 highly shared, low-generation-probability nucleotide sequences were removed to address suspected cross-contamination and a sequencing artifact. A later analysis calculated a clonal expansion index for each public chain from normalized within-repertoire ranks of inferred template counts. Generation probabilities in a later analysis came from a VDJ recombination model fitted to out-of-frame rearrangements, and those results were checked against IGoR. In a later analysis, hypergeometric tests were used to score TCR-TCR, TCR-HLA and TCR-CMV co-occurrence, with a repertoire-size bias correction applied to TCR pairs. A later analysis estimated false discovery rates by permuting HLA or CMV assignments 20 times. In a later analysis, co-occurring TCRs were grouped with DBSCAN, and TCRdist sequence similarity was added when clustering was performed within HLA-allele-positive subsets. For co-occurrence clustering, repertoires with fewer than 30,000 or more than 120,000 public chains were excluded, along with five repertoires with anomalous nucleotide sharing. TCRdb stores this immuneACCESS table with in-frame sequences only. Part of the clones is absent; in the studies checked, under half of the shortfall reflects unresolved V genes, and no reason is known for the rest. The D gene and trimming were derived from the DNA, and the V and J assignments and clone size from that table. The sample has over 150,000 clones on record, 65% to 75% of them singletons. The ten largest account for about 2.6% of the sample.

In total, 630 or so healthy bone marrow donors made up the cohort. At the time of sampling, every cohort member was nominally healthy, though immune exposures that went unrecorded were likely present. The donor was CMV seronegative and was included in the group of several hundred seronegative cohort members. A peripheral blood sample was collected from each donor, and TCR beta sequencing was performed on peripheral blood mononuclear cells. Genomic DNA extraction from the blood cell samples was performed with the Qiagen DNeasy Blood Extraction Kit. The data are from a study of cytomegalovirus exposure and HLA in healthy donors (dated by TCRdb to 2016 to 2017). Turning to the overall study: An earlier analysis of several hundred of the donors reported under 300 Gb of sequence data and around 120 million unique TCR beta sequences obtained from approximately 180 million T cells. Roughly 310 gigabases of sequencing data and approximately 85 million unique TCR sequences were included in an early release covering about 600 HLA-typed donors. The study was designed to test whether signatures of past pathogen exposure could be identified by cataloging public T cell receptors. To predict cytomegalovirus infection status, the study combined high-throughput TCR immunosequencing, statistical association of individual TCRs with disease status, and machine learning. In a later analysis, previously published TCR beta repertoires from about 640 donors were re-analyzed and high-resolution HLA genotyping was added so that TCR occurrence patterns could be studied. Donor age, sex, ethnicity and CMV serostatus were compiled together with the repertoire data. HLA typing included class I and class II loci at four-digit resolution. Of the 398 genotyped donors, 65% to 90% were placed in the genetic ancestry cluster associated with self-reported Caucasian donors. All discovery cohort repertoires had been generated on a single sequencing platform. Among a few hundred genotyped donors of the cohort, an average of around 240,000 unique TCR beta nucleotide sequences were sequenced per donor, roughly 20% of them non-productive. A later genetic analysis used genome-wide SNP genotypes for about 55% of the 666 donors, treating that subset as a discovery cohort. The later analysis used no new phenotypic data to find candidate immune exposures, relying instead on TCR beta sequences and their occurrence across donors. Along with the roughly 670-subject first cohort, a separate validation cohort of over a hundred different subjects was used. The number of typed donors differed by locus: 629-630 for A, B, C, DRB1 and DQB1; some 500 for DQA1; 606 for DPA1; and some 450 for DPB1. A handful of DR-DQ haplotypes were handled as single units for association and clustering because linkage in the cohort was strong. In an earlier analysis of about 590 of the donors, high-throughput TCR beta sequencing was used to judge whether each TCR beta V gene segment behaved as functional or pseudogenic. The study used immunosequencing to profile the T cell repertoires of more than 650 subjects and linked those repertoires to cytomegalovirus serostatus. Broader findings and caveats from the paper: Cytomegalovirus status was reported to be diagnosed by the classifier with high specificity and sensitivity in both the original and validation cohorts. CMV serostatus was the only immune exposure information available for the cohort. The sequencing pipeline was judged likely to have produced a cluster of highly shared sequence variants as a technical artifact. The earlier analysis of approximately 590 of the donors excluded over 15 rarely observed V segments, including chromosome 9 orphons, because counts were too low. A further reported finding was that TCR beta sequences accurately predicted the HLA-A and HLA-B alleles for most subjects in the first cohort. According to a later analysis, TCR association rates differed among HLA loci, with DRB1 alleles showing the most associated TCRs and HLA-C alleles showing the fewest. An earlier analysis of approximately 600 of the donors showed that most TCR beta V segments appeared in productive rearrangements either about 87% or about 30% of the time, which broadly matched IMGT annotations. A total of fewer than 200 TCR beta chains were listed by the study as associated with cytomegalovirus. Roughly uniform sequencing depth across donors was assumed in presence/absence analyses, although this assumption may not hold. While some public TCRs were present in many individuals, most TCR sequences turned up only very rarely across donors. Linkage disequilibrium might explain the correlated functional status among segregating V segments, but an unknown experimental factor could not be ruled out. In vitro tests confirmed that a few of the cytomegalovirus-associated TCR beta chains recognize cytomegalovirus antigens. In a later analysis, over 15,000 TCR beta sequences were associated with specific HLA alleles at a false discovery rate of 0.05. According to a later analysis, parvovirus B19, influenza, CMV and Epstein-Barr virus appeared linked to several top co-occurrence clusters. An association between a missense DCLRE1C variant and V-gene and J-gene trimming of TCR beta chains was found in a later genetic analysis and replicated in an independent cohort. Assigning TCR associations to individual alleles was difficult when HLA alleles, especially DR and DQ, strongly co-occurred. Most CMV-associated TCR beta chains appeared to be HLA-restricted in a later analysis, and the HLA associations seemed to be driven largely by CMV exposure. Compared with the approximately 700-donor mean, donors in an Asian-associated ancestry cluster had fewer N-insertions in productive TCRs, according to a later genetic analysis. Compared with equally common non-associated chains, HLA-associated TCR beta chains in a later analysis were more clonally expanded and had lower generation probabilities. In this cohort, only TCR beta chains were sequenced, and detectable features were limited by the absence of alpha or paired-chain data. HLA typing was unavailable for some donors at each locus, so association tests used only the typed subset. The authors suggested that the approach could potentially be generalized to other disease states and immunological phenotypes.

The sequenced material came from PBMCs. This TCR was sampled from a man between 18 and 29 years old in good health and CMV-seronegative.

The nucleotide sequence reads TGTGCCAGCAGCTTAGCCCCCCAGGGACAGGGTGGCTACACCTTC. This translates into CASSLAPQGQGGYTF. The rearranged segments are TRBV7-8 and TRBJ1-2, and TRBD1 aligns with 9 junction nucleotides. The germline V gene encodes CDR1 SGHVS and CDR2 FQNEAQ. Trimming accounts for 0 bases at V and 7 bases at J, while the number of junction bases matched to no gene is 6. The CDR3 numbers 15 residues from cysteine through phenylalanine. The only DNA kept is the CDR3, 45 bases in frame from the first base. The variable domain in full, with residues beyond the CDR3 obtained from the reference TRBV7-8 and TRBJ1-2 genes, is GAGVSQSPRYKVAKRGQDVALRCDPISGHVSLFWYQQALGQGPEFLTYFQNEAQLDKSGLPSDRFFAERPEGSVSTLKIQRTQQEDSAVYLCASSLAPQGQGGYTFGSGTRLTVV.